The 14 T cell receptor beta chains in this list originate from one sample, sequenced in a study of T cell repertoires in cytomegalovirus infection (dated by TCRdb to the late 2010s). The sample was run on an Illumina HiSeq 1500. Using fastp trimming at Q25 and MiXCR clonotype assembly, TCRdb reanalyzed the public sequencing data and kept in-frame beta chains. Entries are consolidated by CDR3 protein sequence, retaining the most common genes and DNA. The sample includes 200,000 to 300,000 distinct CDR3 sequences, with 9% to 15% observed a single time. The top ten clonotypes cover 1.5% to 2% of the sample. The sequencing sample was made of PBMCs. Source of these receptors: a human donor in good health (CMV status not recorded). Some clones in this sample may be carry-over from other donors' samples.

This chain connects TRBV15 to TRBJ1-1; no firm D call. From germline, CDR1 is LNHNV and CDR2 YYDKDF (reference sequence). V was pared by 2 bases and J by 7 bases, with 8 bases between. The CDR3 sequence is 12 residues long. The CDR3 spells CATSRPEGEAFF. For the CDR3, the DNA is TGTGCCACCAGCAGACCTGAAGGTGAAGCTTTCTTT.

There are many counts of this clonotype. The rearrangement joins TRBV25-1 to TRBJ1-2; TRBD1 is a possible D gene (6 bases). Trimming shortened V by 2 bases and J by 4 bases, and 11 bases separated the two germline ends. The CDR3 runs to 14 residues. Germline V gene lookup returns CDR1 MGHDK and CDR2 SYGVNS. The CDR3, as DNA: TGTGCCAGCAGTGAAAGCGGCAGGGGCTATGGCTACACCTTC. Its protein is CASSESGRGYGYTF.

The rearrangement links TRBV3-1 to TRBJ2-5; D is unresolved. The V gene's germline CDR1 is LGHDT and CDR2 YNNKEL (reference sequence). The CDR3 contains 12 residues. Trimming took off 8 bases at V and 1 base at J, with 8 bases between the two ends. DNA of the CDR3: TGTGCCAGCGCGGTGGGCCAAGAGACCCAGTACTTC. It specifies CASAVGQETQYF.

The genes are TRBV29-1 and TRBJ1-4, with 8 positions matching TRBD1. In germline, CDR1 is SQVTM, CDR2 ANQGSEA. The ends lost 4 bases at V and 8 bases at J; junction bases unmatched: 9. The CDR3 spans 14 residues. The CDR3 nucleotides are TGCAGCGTTGGTAGGGACAGGACGGGCGAAAAACTGTTTTTT. Encoded protein: CSVGRDRTGEKLFF.

In this sample, this clonotype turned up many times. The V and J genes are TRBV10-3 and TRBJ1-1; D call uncertain. This CDR3 has 15 amino acids. The germline V gene encodes CDR1 ENHRY and CDR2 SYGVKD. The V end was cut by 7 bases, the J end by 1 base, with 16 bases between. In DNA, the CDR3 is TGTGCCATCAAACTGGCCGGGGAGGGGAACACTGAAGCTTTCTTT. It translates to CAIKLAGEGNTEAFF.

The chain recombines TRBV12-5 with TRBJ2-6; a possible D gene is TRBD2 (5 bases). The CDR3 loop spans 14 amino acids. The germline CDR1 and CDR2 sequences are LGHNT and FRNRAP. Deletions cut 1 base from V and 4 bases from J, with 5 bases between. The CDR3 sequence: CASGLAGGANVLTF. The CDR3 DNA is TGTGCTAGTGGTTTGGCGGGGGGGGCCAACGTCCTGACTTTC.

To note about this clonotype: This clone may be a read error of a much larger clone one base away. Because it lacks the conserved phenylalanine or tryptophan at the end, this CDR3 is likely a read error. The J gene is TRBJ1-6, the V gene TRBV7-2; D may be TRBD1 (6 bases). V shed 3 bases and J shed 9 bases, with 9 bases lying between them. The CDR3 covers 13 residues. Germline CDR1 SGHTA, CDR2 FQGNSA. DNA of the CDR3: TGTGCCAGCAGCTTCGGACAGTTTTCACCCCTCCACCTT. This sequence encodes CASSFGQFSPLHL.

This clonotype was detected only a few times. The V gene is TRBV11-3, the J gene TRBJ2-2; D not certain. CDR1 and CDR2 (germline): SGHNT, YENEEA. The V and J ends lost 8 bases and 1 base respectively, with 11 bases between them. CDR3 size: 14 residues. In DNA, the CDR3 is TGTGCCAGCGGGGTGGCGGAGAACACCGGGGAGCTGTTTTTT. Its translation: CASGVAENTGELFF.

The chain has TRBV11-2 and TRBJ1-1; D not certain. Trimming left V 8 bases short and J 4 bases short, with 17 bases between. The CDR3 contains 14 residues. Germline assignment: CDR1 SGHAT and CDR2 FQNNGV. In DNA, the CDR3 is TGTGCCAGCGGCGTAACCTCTAAGAGCACTGAAGCTTTCTTT. Translation: CASGVTSKSTEAFF.

The chain combines TRBV29-1 with TRBJ1-5; D remains ambiguous. From germline, CDR1 is SQVTM and CDR2 ANQGSEA. Trimming took 4 bases from V and 0 from J, leaving 10 bases between them. This CDR3 comprises 14 residues. The CDR3 nucleotides are TGCAGCGTTGCCACCGACTATAGCAATCAGCCCCAGCATTTT. Its protein is CSVATDYSNQPQHF.

This clonotype turned up a few times. This chain links TRBV20-1 with TRBJ2-7; D perhaps matches TRBD1 (6 bases). The germline V and J ends were trimmed by 5 bases and 3 bases, with 14 bases remaining between them. This CDR3 spans 13 amino acids. CDR1 is DFQATT, CDR2 SNEGSKA, per germline (reference sequence). CDR3 in amino acids: CSAGSGTFYEQYF. CDR3 in DNA: TGCAGTGCTGGATCCGGGACATTCTACGAGCAGTACTTC.

The chain uses TRBV20-1 and TRBJ2-3; weak D call: TRBD2 (5 bases). Germline-derived CDR1 and CDR2 are DFQATT and SNEGSKA (reference sequence). The CDR3 loop spans 13 amino acids. The CDR3 coding sequence is TGCAGCCCCTGGGGAGTGGGTGCAGATACGCAGTATTTT. Translation gives CSPWGVGADTQYF.

This clonotype has ten or more counts. The junction departs from the called germline gene at one end, perhaps through a read error. The V and J genes are TRBV7-2 and TRBJ1-6; weak D call: TRBD1 (5 bases). The CDR3 runs to 14 residues. Germline values: CDR1 SGHTA, CDR2 FQGNSA. CDR3 region: CASSSRTSNSPLHF. The CDR3 region has the DNA TGTGCCAGCAGCTCACGGACATCTAATTCGCCCCTCCACTTT.

This clonotype has at least ten counts. J is TRBJ2-1 and V is TRBV7-3; 7 bases are shared with TRBD1. The CDR3 loop spans 15 amino acids. The V gene's germline CDR1 is SGHTA and CDR2 FQGTGA. The trim removed 9 bases at V and 2 bases at J, leaving 10 bases unmatched. The CDR3 DNA reads as TGTGCCAGGGTGAGGGGGCCAGACACCTACAATGAGCAGTTCTTC. This codes for CARVRGPDTYNEQFF.